This TCR beta chain was recovered during a study of blood T cells in healthy people across ages. The study, taken as a whole, reports: CMV infection status of these donors was not known. Observed TCR beta diversity per million T cells went down as age went up. This fall followed a roughly linear course with age.

The length of the CDR3 is 12 residues. Germline CDR1 and CDR2: SGHNT and YYREEE (reference sequence). Primed by a sample-barcoded 5' primer and a J-beta primer mix, a second PCR proceeded for about 7 to 12 cycles. A template-switch adaptor with 12 random nucleotides tagged each cDNA molecule. At least 3 million CDR3-containing paired-end reads were obtained per sample. TCRdb reanalysed the 5' RACE reads using MiXCR and keeps one entry per CDR3 protein. Of about 1.4 million distinct CDR3 sequences in the sample, roughly 59% were seen once. A note on this clonotype: The antigen remains undetermined. Germline is not matched at one junction end, which may reflect a read error.

This chain links TRBV5-4 with TRBJ1-6; D not certain. The clonotype comes from a man between 18 and 35 years old in good health. Sequencing was performed on blood. CDR3 nucleotide sequence: TGTGCCAGCAGCTTAGCCGGAAGTCCCCCCCACTTT. It encodes CASSLAGSPPHF. Drawing the rest from reference TRBV5-4 and TRBJ1-6, the complete variable domain is ETGVTQSPTHLIKTRGQQVTLRCSSQSGHNTVSWYQQALGQGPQFIFQYYREEENGRGNFPPRFSGLQFPNYSSELNVNALELDDSALYLCASSLAGSPPHFGNGTRLTVT.